These T cell receptor beta chains were read from a single sample in a study of a mutant IDH1 vaccine in newly diagnosed glioma. TCRdb keeps only in-frame clones here, not all; method: immunoSEQ multiplex PCR. The table has some 60,000 clones, about four fifths seen once. These receptors' targets are unknown. This specimen consisted of PBMCs, obtained from a glioma patient whose treatment included an IDH1 peptide vaccine. Receptors originate from a man aged 25-45 years with glioma. CDR3s include the opening cysteine and the closing phenylalanine or tryptophan. The D gene is left open where the match is weak. Not every row has a clone size; where given, it reads once, few, many or a size class.

D gene,V gene,J gene,clone size,CDR3 DNA,CDR3 protein
-,TRBV5-8,TRBJ1-6,-,TGTGCCAGCAGCTTAAGAGGTTTTGGTTCACCCCTCCACTTT,CASSLRGFGSPLHF
TRBD2,TRBV6-1,TRBJ2-4,-,TGTGCCAGCAGTGAACTAGCGGGGGGGCAAAACATTCAGTACTTC,CASSELAGGQNIQYF
-,TRBV6-1,TRBJ2-7,once,TGTGCCAGCAGTGAATATCGGCAGGGAGGCTACGAGCAGTACTTC,CASSEYRQGGYEQYF
-,TRBV30,TRBJ1-2,-,TGTGCCTGGAGTGTAATAGGGGGGTCAGACTATGGCTACACCTTC,CAWSVIGGSDYGYTF
TRBD1,TRBV5-6,TRBJ1-1,-,TGTGCCAGCAGCTTTGGGACAGTTGCTGAAGCTTTCTTT,CASSFGTVAEAFF
TRBD1,TRBV16,TRBJ1-5,few,TGTGCCAGCAGCCAACCGGGGACAGGGAAACCCGGCAATCAGCCCCAGCATTTT,CASSQPGTGKPGNQPQHF
-,TRBV30,TRBJ1-4,-,TGTGCCTGGACTGCGGGGAGTCGGTATGAAAAACTGTTTTTT,CAWTAGSRYEKLFF
TRBD2,TRBV4-1,TRBJ2-5,-,TGCGCCAGCAGCCAATCGACTAGCGGGGCACGAGAGCAGTACTTC,CASSQSTSGAREQYF
TRBD1,TRBV7-9,TRBJ1-4,-,TGTGCCAGCAGCTTAGGGTCAGGACAGGGGAATGAAAAACTGTTTTTT,CASSLGSGQGNEKLFF
TRBD1,TRBV9,TRBJ1-2,-,TGTGCCAGCAGCCCGAGCTGGGCAGGGGGAAATGGCTACACCTTC,CASSPSWAGGNGYTF
-,TRBV29-1,TRBJ2-5,-,TGCAGCGTTTTGGAGTTAGGGACCCAGTACTTC,CSVLELGTQYF
TRBD2,TRBV13,TRBJ2-1,once,TGTGCCAGCAGGACTAGCGGAGATCATGAGCAGTTCTTC,CASRTSGDHEQFF
TRBD1,TRBV4-1,TRBJ2-7,-,TGCGCCAGCAGCCCCTCCCCGGACAGGGGAACCTACGAGCAGTACTTC,CASSPSPDRGTYEQYF
-,TRBV27,TRBJ2-2,-,TGTGCCAGCAGTCTAGAGGGGAGGAACACCGGGGAGCTGTTTTTT,CASSLEGRNTGELFF
TRBD2,TRBV11-2,TRBJ2-5,-,TGTGCCAGCAGCTTGACGGGGGGTGTAAGAGAGACCCAGTACTTC,CASSLTGGVRETQYF
TRBD1,TRBV9,TRBJ1-1,medium-sized,TGTGCCAGCAGCGCTTTGGGACAGGGACGGACTGAAGCTTTCTTT,CASSALGQGRTEAFF
-,TRBV18,TRBJ1-5,few,TGTGCCAGCTCACCGCGGGGCGACATAACGGGTCAGCCCCAGCATTTT,CASSPRGDITGQPQHF
-,TRBV6-5,TRBJ1-1,-,TGTGCCAGCAGCCGGTTTAGTACGATGAACACTGAAGCTTTCTTT,CASSRFSTMNTEAFF